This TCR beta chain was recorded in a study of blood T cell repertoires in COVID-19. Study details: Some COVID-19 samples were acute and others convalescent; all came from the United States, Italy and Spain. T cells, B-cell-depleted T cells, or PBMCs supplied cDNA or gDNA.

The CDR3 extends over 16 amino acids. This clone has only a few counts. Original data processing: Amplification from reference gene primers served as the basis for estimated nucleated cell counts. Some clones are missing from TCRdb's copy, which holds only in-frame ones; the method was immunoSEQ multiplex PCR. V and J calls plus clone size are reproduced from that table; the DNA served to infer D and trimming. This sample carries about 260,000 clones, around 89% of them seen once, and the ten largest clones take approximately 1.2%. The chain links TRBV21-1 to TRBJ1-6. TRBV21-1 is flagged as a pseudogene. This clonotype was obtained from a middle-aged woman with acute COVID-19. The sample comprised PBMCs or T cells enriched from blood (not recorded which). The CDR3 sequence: CASSITVSSYNSPLHF. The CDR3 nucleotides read TGTGCCAGCAGCATCACTGTTAGCTCCTATAATTCACCCCTCCACTTT.